The 6 T cell receptor beta chains below all came from one sample that was sequenced in a study of CD8 T cells in Susac syndrome. Random hexamers were used to reverse transcribe the RNA input (about 0.5 to 1 ug). Each CDR3 protein gets one entry after TCRdb re-called the immunoSEQ multiplex PCR reads with MiXCR. This table has about 300,000 distinct CDR3 sequences, 75% to 90% appearing once. Sequencing was done on a sample of CD8+ T cells from PBMCs. The receptors were sampled from a human donor with multiple sclerosis.

The V gene is TRBV2, the J gene TRBJ2-1; 12 bases map to TRBD2. CDR3 size: 15 residues. V gave up 6 bases and J gave up 7 bases; unmatched junction bases: 7. Germline V gene sequence: CDR1 SNHLY, CDR2 FYNNEI. This CDR3 is CASRSTSGSINEQFF. For the CDR3, the DNA is TGTGCCAGCAGGTCGACTAGCGGGAGTATTAATGAGCAGTTCTTC.

V gene TRBV19 combines with J gene TRBJ2-2; D is undetermined. The germline V gene has CDR1 LNHDA and CDR2 SQIVND (reference sequence). This CDR3 has 14 residues. Trimming cost V 1 base and J 11 bases, with 14 bases left between them. CDR3 bases: TGTGCCAGTAGTATAGGAGTCTACTTGGCAGAGCTGTTTTTT. It codes for CASSIGVYLAELFF.

The genes are TRBV20-1 and TRBJ2-6, with TRBD2 identical over 7 bases. Germline assignment: CDR1 DFQATT and CDR2 SNEGSKA (reference sequence). J lost 0 bases, V lost 2 bases, and 7 bases had no gene match. The CDR3 runs 17 residues. As DNA, the CDR3 is TGCAGTGCTAGACCTAGGCGGGGGTCCTCTGGGGCCAACGTCCTGACTTTC. Its protein is CSARPRRGSSGANVLTF.

This clonotype was seen just once. V gene TRBV4-1 combines with J gene TRBJ1-1; possibly TRBD1 for D (5 bases). Germline assignment: CDR1 MGHRA and CDR2 YSYEKL. V lost 0 bases, J lost 1 base, and 9 bases lay in between. The CDR3 totals 15 residues. The CDR3 reads CASSQERGPNTEAFF. The CDR3 DNA sequence: TGCGCCAGCAGCCAAGAACGGGGCCCGAACACTGAAGCTTTCTTT.

This chain links TRBV12-3 or TRBV12-4 with TRBJ1-2; D perhaps matches TRBD1 (6 bases). Trimming stripped 1 base from V and 8 bases from J, with 14 bases between. The CDR3 totals 14 residues. The CDR3 sequence is CASSLGGAVRGYTF. DNA of the CDR3: TGTGCCAGCAGTTTAGGGGGGGCTGTGCGCGGCTACACCTTC.

This clonotype has a handful of counts. The rearrangement uses TRBV19 and TRBJ2-6, with D perhaps TRBD2 (6 bases). V gave up 6 bases and J gave up 4 bases, with 10 bases separating them. Germline-derived CDR1 and CDR2 are LNHDA and SQIVND (reference sequence). The CDR3 has 14 residues. The CDR3 sequence: CASSGGAGANVLTF. The CDR3 DNA reads as TGTGCCAGTAGCGGAGGGGCCGGGGCCAACGTCCTGACTTTC.